This T cell receptor beta chain was obtained from a study of blood T cell repertoires in COVID-19. In Seattle, patients joined the study during active infection and were tracked longitudinally. A word on this clone: The identical CDR3 is also encoded by other nucleotide sequences in the sample.

Germline V gene lookup returns CDR1 SEHNR and CDR2 FQNEAQ (reference sequence). Trimming pared 1 base from V and 4 bases from J, leaving 7 bases between. The length of the CDR3 is 13 residues. Data came from immunoSEQ multiplex PCR; TCRdb stores just in-frame clones and leaves some out. Of approximately 110,000 clones detected, approximately 81% appear once; the ten largest clones hold 4.5% to 6%. This chain joins TRBV7-9 and TRBJ1-1; D gene uncertain. This TCR was recovered from an elderly man with COVID-19, enrolled during active disease. Sequencing input: peripheral blood. CDR3 amino acids: CASSLEEGTEAFF. CDR3 DNA: TGTGCCAGCAGCTTAGAGGAGGGCACTGAAGCTTTCTTT.